The rows below give T cell receptor beta chains drawn from one sample of a study of blood T cells in healthy people across ages. TCRdb reprocessed the 5' RACE reads via MiXCR and lists one record per CDR3 protein. The sample shows 1 million or so distinct CDR3 sequences, under 30% of them seen only once. In addition, the sample was reused for a study of T cells of mothers and their children.

Material: blood. These receptors all come from a girl aged 2 to 10 in good health. CDR3s include the opening cysteine and the closing phenylalanine or tryptophan. The D gene is left open where the match is weak. A row's size may be missing; if present it is once, few, many or a size class.

TRBD1	NA	TRBV20-1	TRBJ2-7	TGCAGTGCTACCCGGGACAGGCTGGACGAGCAGTACTTC	CSATRDRLDEQYF
TRBD1	NA	TRBV4-3	TRBJ2-7	TGCGCCAGCAGCCAAGAGGGGACAGGGGCCTACGAGCAGTACTTC	CASSQEGTGAYEQYF
NA	NA	TRBV2	TRBJ1-5	TGTGCCAGCAGTGAATTAGGGGGGGGCAATCAGCCCCAGCATTTT	CASSELGGGNQPQHF
NA	NA	TRBV20-1	TRBJ1-5	TGCAGTGCTAGCCTCCCAGTCCTTAGACAGCCCCAGCATTTT	CSASLPVLRQPQHF
NA	NA	TRBV7-2	TRBJ2-5	TGTGCCAGTGCTAGAGGAACACAAGAGACCCAGTACTTC	CASARGTQETQYF
TRBD1	few	TRBV6-6	TRBJ1-5	TGTGCCAGCAGCTTCTTACCGACAGGGGGCAATCAGCCCCAGCATTTT	CASSFLPTGGNQPQHF
NA	NA	TRBV6-1	TRBJ2-6	TGTGCCAGCAGGAGGGTTGGGGCCAACGTCCTGACTTTC	CASRRVGANVLTF
TRBD2	NA	TRBV2	TRBJ2-1	TGTGCCAGCAGTGAAGGGACTAGCTACGATGAGCAGTTCTTC	CASSEGTSYDEQFF
NA	many	TRBV7-9	TRBJ1-1	TGTGCCAGCAGCTTACAGAACACTGAAGCTTTCTTT	CASSLQNTEAFF
NA	NA	TRBV4-3	TRBJ1-2	TGCGCCAGCAGCGAGCAACATGGGGGTTTCTATGGCTACACCTTC	CASSEQHGGFYGYTF
NA	NA	TRBV6-1	TRBJ1-5	TGTGCCAGCAGTGGGGAATCGTTAAATCAGCCCCAGCATTTT	CASSGESLNQPQHF
NA	few	TRBV29-1	TRBJ1-4	TGCAGCGTTGATCGATACAGGGAAGAAGATGAAAAACTGTTTTTT	CSVDRYREEDEKLFF
TRBD1	NA	TRBV12-3/TRBV12-4	TRBJ2-5	TGTGCCAGCAGCCGACGGACAGGGGGCGTTGGGGAGCAGTACTTC	CASSRRTGGVGEQYF
TRBD2	few	TRBV12-3/TRBV12-4	TRBJ2-1	TGTGCCAGCAGTCCGACTAGCGATTATCCCAATGAGCAGTTCTTC	CASSPTSDYPNEQFF
NA	NA	TRBV20-1	TRBJ1-4	TGCAGTCCGTCCGGGACCCTTAATGAAAAACTGTTTTTT	CSPSGTLNEKLFF
TRBD1	NA	TRBV5-1	TRBJ1-2	TGCGCCAGCAGCCTCGACAGGGTTACCTATGGCTACACCTTC	CASSLDRVTYGYTF